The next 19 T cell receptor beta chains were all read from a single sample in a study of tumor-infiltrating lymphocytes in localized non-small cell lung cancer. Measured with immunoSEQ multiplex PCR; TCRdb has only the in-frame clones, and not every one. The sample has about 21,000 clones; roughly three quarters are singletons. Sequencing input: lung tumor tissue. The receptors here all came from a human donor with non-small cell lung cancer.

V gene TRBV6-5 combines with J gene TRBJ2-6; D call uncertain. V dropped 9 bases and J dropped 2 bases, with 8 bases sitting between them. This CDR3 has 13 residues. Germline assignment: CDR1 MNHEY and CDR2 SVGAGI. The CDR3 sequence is CASTTAGANVLTF. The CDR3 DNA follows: TGTGCCAGTACGACGGCTGGGGCCAACGTCCTGACTTTC.

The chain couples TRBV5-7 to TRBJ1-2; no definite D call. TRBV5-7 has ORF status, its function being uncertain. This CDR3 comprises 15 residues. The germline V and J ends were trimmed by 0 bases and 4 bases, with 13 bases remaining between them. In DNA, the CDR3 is TGTGCCAGCAGCTTGGCCAGGAGGGCCCCCTATGGCTACACCTTC. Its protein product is CASSLARRAPYGYTF.

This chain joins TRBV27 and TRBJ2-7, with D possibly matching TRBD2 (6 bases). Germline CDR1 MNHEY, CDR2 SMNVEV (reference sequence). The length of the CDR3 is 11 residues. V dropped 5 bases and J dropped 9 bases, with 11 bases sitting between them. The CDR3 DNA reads TGTGCCAGCAGTCTGGGACTCAGGCAGTACTTC. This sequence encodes CASSLGLRQYF.

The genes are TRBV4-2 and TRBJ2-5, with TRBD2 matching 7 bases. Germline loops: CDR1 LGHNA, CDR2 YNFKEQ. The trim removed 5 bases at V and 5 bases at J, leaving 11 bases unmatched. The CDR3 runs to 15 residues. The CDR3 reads CASSGTGGASETQYF. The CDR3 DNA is TGTGCCAGCAGCGGAACGGGGGGAGCAAGTGAGACCCAGTACTTC.

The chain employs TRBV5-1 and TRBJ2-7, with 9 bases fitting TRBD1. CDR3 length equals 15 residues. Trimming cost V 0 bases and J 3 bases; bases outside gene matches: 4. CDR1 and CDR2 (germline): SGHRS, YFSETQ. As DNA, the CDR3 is TGCGCCAGCAGCTTGGACGGGACAGGGTACTACGAGCAGTACTTC. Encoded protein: CASSLDGTGYYEQYF.

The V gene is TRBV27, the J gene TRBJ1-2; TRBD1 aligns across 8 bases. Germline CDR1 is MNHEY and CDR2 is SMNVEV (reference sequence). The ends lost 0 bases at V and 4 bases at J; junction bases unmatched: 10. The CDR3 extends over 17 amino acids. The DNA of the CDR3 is TGTGCCAGCAGTTTATCCCCCGACAGGGGAGTAGGCTATGGCTACACCTTC. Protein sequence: CASSLSPDRGVGYGYTF.

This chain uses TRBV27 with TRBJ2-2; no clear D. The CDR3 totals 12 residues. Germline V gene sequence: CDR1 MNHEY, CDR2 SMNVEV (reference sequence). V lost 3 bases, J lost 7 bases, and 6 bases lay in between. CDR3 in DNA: TGTGCCAGCAGTTTCTTGGGCGGGGAGCTGTTTTTT. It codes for CASSFLGGELFF.

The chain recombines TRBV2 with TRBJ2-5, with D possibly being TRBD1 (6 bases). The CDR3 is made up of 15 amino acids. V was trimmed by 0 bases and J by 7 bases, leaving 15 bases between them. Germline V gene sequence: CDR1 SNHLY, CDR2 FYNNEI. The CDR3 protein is CASSEAGGVVGTQYF. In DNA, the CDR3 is TGTGCCAGCAGTGAAGCAGGGGGAGTGGTAGGGACCCAGTACTTC.

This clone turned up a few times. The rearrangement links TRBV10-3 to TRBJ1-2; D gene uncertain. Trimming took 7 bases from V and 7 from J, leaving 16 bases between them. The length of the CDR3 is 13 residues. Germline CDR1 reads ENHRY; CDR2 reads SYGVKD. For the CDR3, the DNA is TGTGCCATCACTCTGGGTAAAGCGGGTGGCTACACCTTC. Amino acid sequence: CAITLGKAGGYTF.

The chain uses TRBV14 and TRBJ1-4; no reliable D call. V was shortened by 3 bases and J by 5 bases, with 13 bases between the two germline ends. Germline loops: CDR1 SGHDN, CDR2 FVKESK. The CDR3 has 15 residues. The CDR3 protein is CASSHRASGNEKLFF. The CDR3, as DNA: TGTGCCAGCAGCCATCGGGCATCGGGGAATGAAAAACTGTTTTTT.

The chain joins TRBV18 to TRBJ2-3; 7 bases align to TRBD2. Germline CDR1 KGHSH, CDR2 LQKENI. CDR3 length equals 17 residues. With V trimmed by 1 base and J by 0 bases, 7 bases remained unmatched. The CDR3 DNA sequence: TGTGCCAGCTCACCACGTCTGGCGGGGGTTAGCACAGATACGCAGTATTTT. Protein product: CASSPRLAGVSTDTQYF.

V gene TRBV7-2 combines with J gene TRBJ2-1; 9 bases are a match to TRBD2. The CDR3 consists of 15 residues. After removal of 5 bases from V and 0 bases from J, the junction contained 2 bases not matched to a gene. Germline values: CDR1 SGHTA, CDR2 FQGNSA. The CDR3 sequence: CASSRGRGSYNEQFF. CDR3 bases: TGTGCCAGCAGCCGCGGGAGGGGCTCCTACAATGAGCAGTTCTTC.

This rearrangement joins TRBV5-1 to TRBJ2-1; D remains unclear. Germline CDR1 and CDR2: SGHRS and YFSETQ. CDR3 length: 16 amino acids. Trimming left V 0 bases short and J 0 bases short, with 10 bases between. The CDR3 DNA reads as TGCGCCAGCAGCTTGGTTGAGACGAGCTCCTACAATGAGCAGTTCTTC. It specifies CASSLVETSSYNEQFF.

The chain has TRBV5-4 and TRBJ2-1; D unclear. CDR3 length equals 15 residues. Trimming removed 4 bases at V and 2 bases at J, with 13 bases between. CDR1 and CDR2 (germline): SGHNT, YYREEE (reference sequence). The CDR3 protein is CASSILEVPYNEQFF. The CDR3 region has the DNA TGTGCCAGCAGCATTCTAGAGGTCCCCTACAATGAGCAGTTCTTC.

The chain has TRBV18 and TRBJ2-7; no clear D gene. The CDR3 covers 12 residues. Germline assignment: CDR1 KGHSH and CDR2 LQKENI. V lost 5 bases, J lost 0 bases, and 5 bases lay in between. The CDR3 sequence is CASSSSSYEQYF. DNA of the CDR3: TGTGCCAGCTCATCTAGCTCCTACGAGCAGTACTTC.

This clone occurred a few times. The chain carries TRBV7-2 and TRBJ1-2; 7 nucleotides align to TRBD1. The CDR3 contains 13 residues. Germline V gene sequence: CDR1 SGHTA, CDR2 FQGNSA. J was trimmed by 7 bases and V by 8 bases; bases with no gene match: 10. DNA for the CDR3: TGTGCCAGCCTCCCGCAGAGGGGGCTTGGCTACACCTTC. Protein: CASLPQRGLGYTF.

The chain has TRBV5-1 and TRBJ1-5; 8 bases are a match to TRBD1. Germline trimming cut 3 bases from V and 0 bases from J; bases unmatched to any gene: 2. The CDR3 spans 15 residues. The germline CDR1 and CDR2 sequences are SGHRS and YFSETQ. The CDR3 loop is CASSSTGDSNQPQHF. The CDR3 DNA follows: TGCGCCAGCAGCTCGACAGGGGATAGCAATCAGCCCCAGCATTTT.

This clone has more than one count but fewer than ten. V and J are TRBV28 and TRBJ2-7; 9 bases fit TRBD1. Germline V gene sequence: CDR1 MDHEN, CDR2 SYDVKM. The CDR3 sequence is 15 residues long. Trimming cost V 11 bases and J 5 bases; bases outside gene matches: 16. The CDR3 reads CAHKNGGTGQDEQYF. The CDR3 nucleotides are TGTGCCCACAAGAACGGGGGGACAGGGCAGGACGAGCAGTACTTC.

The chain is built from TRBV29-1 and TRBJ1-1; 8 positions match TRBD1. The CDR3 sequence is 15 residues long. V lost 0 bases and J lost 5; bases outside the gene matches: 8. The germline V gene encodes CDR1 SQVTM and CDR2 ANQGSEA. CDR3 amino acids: CSVEDYRTGRTEAFF. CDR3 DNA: TGCAGCGTTGAAGATTATAGGACAGGGAGGACTGAAGCTTTCTTT.